Shown below are 10 T cell receptor beta chains from a single sample sequenced in a study of blood T cell repertoires in COVID-19. The data were produced by immunoSEQ multiplex PCR, yet TCRdb's version contains in-frame clones alone and is incomplete. The sample gives a few hundred thousand clones, less than 90% of which show up once; 5% to 6.5% is in the top ten. Specimen: peripheral blood. The receptors originated from a woman aged 55-69 years who had recovered from COVID-19.

V is TRBV2 and J is TRBJ2-7; TRBD2 aligns across 8 bases. Germline CDR1 reads SNHLY; CDR2 reads FYNNEI. The V and J ends lost 2 bases and 0 bases, in that order; junction bases with no gene match: 3. The length of the CDR3 is 15 residues. The CDR3 region is CASSEREGPSYEQYF. CDR3 bases: TGTGCCAGCAGTGAACGGGAGGGCCCCTCCTACGAGCAGTACTTC.

This chain links TRBV18 with TRBJ2-7; TRBD1 aligns across 9 bases. Germline values: CDR1 KGHSH, CDR2 LQKENI. J gave up 6 bases and V 3 bases, and 6 bases lay outside the gene matches. This CDR3 region has 14 residues. The CDR3 loop is CASSPGQGRVEQYF. DNA for the CDR3: TGTGCCAGCTCACCGGGACAGGGAAGAGTCGAGCAGTACTTC.

J is TRBJ2-1 and V is TRBV9, with 11 bases identical to TRBD2. The CDR3 is 16 residues long. V lost 4 bases to trimming and J lost 9 bases; unmatched junction nucleotides: 12. Germline-derived CDR1 and CDR2 are SGDLS and YYNGEE. This CDR3 is CASSPSFSGGAGEQFF. The CDR3 DNA follows: TGTGCCAGCAGCCCTAGCTTTAGCGGGGGGGCCGGTGAGCAGTTCTTC.

V gene TRBV7-2 combines with J gene TRBJ2-3, with 7 bases aligning to TRBD2. Germline-derived CDR1 and CDR2 are SGHTA and FQGNSA. This CDR3 has 13 residues. V lost 5 bases, J lost 4 bases, and 3 bases stayed unmatched. The CDR3 reads CASSLREADTQYF. CDR3 nucleotides: TGTGCCAGCAGCCTCCGGGAGGCAGATACGCAGTATTTT.

This sequence joins TRBV5-1 and TRBJ2-1; 7 nucleotides align to TRBD2. The CDR3 has 13 amino acids. Germline lookup yields CDR1 SGHRS and CDR2 YFSETQ. V shed 0 bases and J 15 bases; nucleotides not matched to a gene: 9. The CDR3 loop reads CASSLGGRDVAFF. Written as DNA, the CDR3 is TGCGCCAGCAGCTTGGGAGGGAGGGATGTAGCGTTCTTC. Looking up the rest from reference TRBV5-1 and TRBJ2-1 gives the full variable domain: KAGVTQTPRYLIKTRGQQVTLSCSPISGHRSVSWYQQTPGQGLQFLFEYFSETQRNKGNFPGRFSGRQFSNSRSEMNVSTLELGDSALYLCASSLGGRDVAFFGPGTRLTVL.

V gene TRBV23-1 combines with J gene TRBJ1-1; D is possibly TRBD1 (5 bases). TRBV23-1 is placed among ORFs of uncertain function. CDR3 length: 15 amino acids. Trimming took 0 bases from V and 3 from J, leaving 11 bases between them. The CDR3, as DNA: TGCGCCAGCAGTCAATCCCTGGACACCTACACTGAAGCTTTCTTT. Translating it yields CASSQSLDTYTEAFF.

Remarks on this clone: Sequence at one end of the junction differs from germline and may be a read error. The genes are TRBV10-3 and TRBJ1-2; D ambiguous. Germline V gene data show CDR1 as ENHRY and CDR2 as SYGVKD. The CDR3 covers 13 residues. The CDR3 bases are TGTGCCATCAGTAAGTCCCAACAGCAAGGCTACACCTTC. This gives the protein CAISKSQQQGYTF.

This rearrangement joins TRBV4-3 to TRBJ1-1; possibly TRBD1 for D (5 bases). From germline, CDR1 is LGHNA and CDR2 YSLEER. The CDR3 is 16 amino acids. Trimming removed 2 bases from V and 6 bases from J, with 19 bases in between. This CDR3 is CASSQRTLRGKAEAFF. DNA of the CDR3: TGCGCCAGCAGCCAACGAACCCTAAGGGGTAAAGCTGAAGCTTTCTTT.

The V call is TRBV4-3, the J call TRBJ1-2; no reliable D call. Per germline, CDR1 LGHNA and CDR2 YSLEER. CDR3 length equals 16 residues. Trimming removed 0 bases from V and 2 bases from J, with 13 bases in between. CDR3 sequence reads: CASSQDLGERNYGYTF. The CDR3 DNA follows: TGCGCCAGCAGCCAAGATCTGGGAGAACGGAACTATGGCTACACCTTC.

The chain links TRBV2 to TRBJ1-2; 9 bases are a match to TRBD1. This CDR3 region has 15 residues. Germline assignment: CDR1 SNHLY and CDR2 FYNNEI. Trimming took 9 bases from V and 8 from J; bases not matched to a gene: 16. The CDR3: CARQGAPPEGSGYTF. CDR3 DNA: TGTGCCAGACAGGGGGCGCCCCCGGAAGGGTCCGGCTACACCTTC.